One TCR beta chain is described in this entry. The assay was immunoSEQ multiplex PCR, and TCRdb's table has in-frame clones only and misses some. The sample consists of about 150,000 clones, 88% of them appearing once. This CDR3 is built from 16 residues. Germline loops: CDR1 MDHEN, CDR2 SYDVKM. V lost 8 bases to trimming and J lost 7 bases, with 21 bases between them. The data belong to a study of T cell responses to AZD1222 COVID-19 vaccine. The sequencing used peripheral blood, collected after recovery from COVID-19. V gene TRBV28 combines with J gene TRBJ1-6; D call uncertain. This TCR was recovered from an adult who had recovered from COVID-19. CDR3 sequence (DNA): TGTGCCAGCGGTCCCTCGGCAGCCCCTCAAAATTCACCCCTCCACTTT. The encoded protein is CASGPSAAPQNSPLHF.